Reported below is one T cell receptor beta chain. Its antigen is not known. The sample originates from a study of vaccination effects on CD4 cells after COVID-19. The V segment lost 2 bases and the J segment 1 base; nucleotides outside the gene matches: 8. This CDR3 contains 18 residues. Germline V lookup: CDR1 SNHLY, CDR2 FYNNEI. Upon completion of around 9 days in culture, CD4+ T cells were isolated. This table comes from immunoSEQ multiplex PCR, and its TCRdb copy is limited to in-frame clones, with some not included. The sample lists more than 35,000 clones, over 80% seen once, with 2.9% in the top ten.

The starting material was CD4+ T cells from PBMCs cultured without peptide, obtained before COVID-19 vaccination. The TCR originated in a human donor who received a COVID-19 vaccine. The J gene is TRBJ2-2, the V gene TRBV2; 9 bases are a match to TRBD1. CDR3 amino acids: CASSEPLGGQGNTGELFF. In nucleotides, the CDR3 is TGTGCCAGCAGTGAACCACTCGGGGGACAGGGGAACACCGGGGAGCTGTTTTTT.